This TCR beta chain emerged from a study of cytomegalovirus exposure and HLA in healthy donors. For the study at large: Roughly 180 million T cells yielded under 130 million unique TCR beta sequences in earlier analysis.

As regards this clone: The antigen remains undetermined.

CDR1 SGHNT and CDR2 YYREEE come from the germline V gene (reference sequence). V was pared by 1 base and J by 3 bases, with 7 bases of the junction left unmatched. The CDR3 is made up of 15 amino acids. The study ran its PCR with 60 Vbeta and 13 Jbeta primers. Per the original methods: Counted up in a later analysis, unique TCR beta chains came to about 83 million, with 9.5 million to 13 million shared. Libraries were prepared by immunoSEQ multiplex PCR; TCRdb keeps only in-frame clonotypes and omits some of them. V, J and clone size reflect that table, while D and trimming were determined from the DNA. The repertoire has approximately 100,000 clones, under 80% of them found once; the top ten carry roughly 8%. Broader study findings: CMV serostatus stood as the only immune exposure information on hand. CMV antigen specificity of three CMV-associated chains was confirmed in vitro.

The chain has TRBV5-4 and TRBJ2-7; TRBD1 matches at 7 bases. Sequencing input: PBMCs. The receptor was isolated from a human donor in good health. In DNA form, the CDR3 reads TGTGCCAGCAGCTTGCAGAACAGGGGCGGCTACGAGCAGTACTTC. Its translation is CASSLQNRGGYEQYF.